This T cell receptor beta chain was sequenced during a study of T cells expressing NK-cell markers. Following a re-call of the 5' RACE reads, TCRdb has one entry per CDR3 protein and lacks DNA. The listing contains 450,000 to 600,000 distinct CDR3 sequences. This CDR3 spans 14 amino acids. Looked up from germline, CDR1 is DFQATT and CDR2 is SNEGSKA (reference sequence). The rearrangement links TRBV20-1 to TRBJ2-7; TCRdb picks TRBD2, but there is no DNA to check that call. The sequence was collected from a man younger than 35 in good health. Material: blood T cells: a sorted CD56 or NKG2C T cell subset, CD4+ or CD8+ T cells, or bulk PBMC T cells (not recorded which). CDR3 in amino acids: CSARKREADHEQYF.